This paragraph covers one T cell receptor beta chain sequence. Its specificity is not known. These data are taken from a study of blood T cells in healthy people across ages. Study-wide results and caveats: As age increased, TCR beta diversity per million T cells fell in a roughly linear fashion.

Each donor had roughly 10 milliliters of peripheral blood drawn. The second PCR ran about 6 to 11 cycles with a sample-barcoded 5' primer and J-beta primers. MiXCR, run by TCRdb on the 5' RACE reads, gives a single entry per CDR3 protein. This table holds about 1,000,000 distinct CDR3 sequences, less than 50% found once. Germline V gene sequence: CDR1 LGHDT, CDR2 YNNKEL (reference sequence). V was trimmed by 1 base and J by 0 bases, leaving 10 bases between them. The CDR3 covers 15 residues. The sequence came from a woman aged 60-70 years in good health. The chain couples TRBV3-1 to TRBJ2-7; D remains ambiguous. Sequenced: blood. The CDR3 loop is CASSQVADSSYEQYF. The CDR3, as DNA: TGTGCCAGCAGCCAAGTCGCCGATAGCTCCTACGAGCAGTACTTC.